Following are 8 T cell receptor beta chains from one sample sequenced in a study. TCRdb re-called the 5' RACE reads through MiXCR, storing one row per CDR3 protein. This table has nearly 55,000 distinct CDR3 sequences, almost 25% appearing once. The sample comprised tumor-infiltrating naive CD4+ T cells sorted from the breast tumor. Subset indicated: naive CD4+ T cells, CD4+CD45RA+CD25-. These receptors came from a female donor with breast cancer.

This clonotype has only a few counts. The chain carries TRBV20-1 and TRBJ1-1; D is ambiguous. The CDR3 spans 16 residues. Germline V lookup: CDR1 DFQATT, CDR2 SNEGSKA (reference sequence). Trimming cost V 1 base and J 4 bases, with 19 bases left between them. CDR3: CSARGHLTPLGTEAFF. The CDR3 DNA sequence: TGCAGTGCTAGAGGGCACCTTACGCCGCTGGGCACTGAAGCTTTCTTT.

This clonotype was seen at least ten times. The chain is built from TRBV27 and TRBJ1-5, with D perhaps matching TRBD1 (5 bases). The CDR3 has 14 residues. V gave up 0 bases and J gave up 4 bases, with 7 bases separating them. Per germline, CDR1 MNHEY and CDR2 SMNVEV (reference sequence). CDR3 coding DNA: TGTGCCAGCAGTTTATCGGGGGGAAATCAGCCCCAGCATTTT. This sequence encodes CASSLSGGNQPQHF.

There are a few counts of this clonotype. The rearrangement joins TRBV24-1 to TRBJ2-3; possibly TRBD2 for D (7 bases). The V gene's germline CDR1 is KGHDR and CDR2 SFDVKD. V shed 8 bases and J shed 2 bases, with 13 bases lying between them. CDR3 length: 14 residues. The CDR3 bases are TGTGCCACCAAAGGCGCGGGGGCCACAGATACGCAGTATTTT. It translates to CATKGAGATDTQYF.

Note on this clonotype: At one boundary the junction diverges from the germline segment, which might be a read error. This chain joins TRBV15 and TRBJ2-1; 8 bases are shared with TRBD2. In germline, CDR1 is LNHNV, CDR2 YYDKDF (reference sequence). The CDR3 totals 14 residues. The CDR3 loop reads CATRMGGGSNEQLF. The DNA for the CDR3 is TGTGCCACCAGAATGGGCGGGGGGTCCAATGAGCAGCTCTTC.

This clonotype came up a few times. The chain has TRBV6-1 and TRBJ1-2; the match to TRBD1 covers 7 bases. Germline V gene data show CDR1 as MNHNS and CDR2 as SASEGT. V shed 2 bases, J shed 4 bases, and the junction held 10 bases outside the gene matches. The CDR3 consists of 16 residues. The CDR3 spells CASSELGQVYRYGYTF. CDR3 in DNA: TGTGCCAGCAGTGAACTTGGACAGGTTTACCGCTATGGCTACACCTTC.

The chain links TRBV6-1 to TRBJ2-5; D could derive from TRBD1 or TRBD2 (5 bases each). Trimming shortened V by 4 bases and J by 5 bases, and 14 bases separated the two germline ends. CDR3 length equals 14 residues. The germline CDR1 and CDR2 sequences are MNHNS and SASEGT. CDR3 residues: CASSARVTGETQYF. DNA of the CDR3: TGTGCCAGCAGTGCCAGGGTTACGGGGGAGACCCAGTACTTC.

The CDR3 region is CASSHSGDRVNEQFF. The CDR3 bases are TGCGCCAGCAGCCATTCCGGGGACAGGGTTAATGAGCAGTTCTTC. V gene TRBV4-1 combines with J gene TRBJ2-1, with 9 bases identical to TRBD1. The CDR3 runs 15 residues. CDR1 is MGHRA, CDR2 YSYEKL, per germline. V gave up 3 bases and J gave up 7 bases; unmatched junction bases: 7.

This clonotype was counted only a few times. Here the CDR3 DNA reads TGCGCCAGCAGCTTGGTACAGGGCGGTAGTACTGAAGCTTTCTTT. Its protein product is CASSLVQGGSTEAFF. The J gene is TRBJ1-1, the V gene TRBV5-1; D perhaps matches TRBD1 (6 bases). Germline loops: CDR1 SGHRS, CDR2 YFSETQ. V was shortened by 0 bases and J by 5 bases, with 14 bases between the two germline ends. The CDR3 runs 15 residues. Combining the CDR3 with reference TRBV5-1 and TRBJ1-1 gives the whole variable domain KAGVTQTPRYLIKTRGQQVTLSCSPISGHRSVSWYQQTPGQGLQFLFEYFSETQRNKGNFPGRFSGRQFSNSRSEMNVSTLELGDSALYLCASSLVQGGSTEAFFGQGTRLTVV.